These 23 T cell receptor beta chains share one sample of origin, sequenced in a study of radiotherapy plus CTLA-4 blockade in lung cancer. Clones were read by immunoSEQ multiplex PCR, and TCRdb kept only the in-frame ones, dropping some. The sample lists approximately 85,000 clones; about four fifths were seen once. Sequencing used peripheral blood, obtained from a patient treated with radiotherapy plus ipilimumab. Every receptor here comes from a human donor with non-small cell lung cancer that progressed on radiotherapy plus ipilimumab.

In DNA, the CDR3 is TGTGCCAGCATTGAAGGATCTCCAGCCCGAAAGGACTATGGCTACACCTTC. Amino acid sequence: CASIEGSPARKDYGYTF. The chain is built from TRBV28 and TRBJ1-2; D uncertain. CDR3 length equals 17 residues. CDR1 is MDHEN and CDR2 is SYDVKM in the germline V gene. V dropped 7 bases and J dropped 3 bases, with 24 bases sitting between them.

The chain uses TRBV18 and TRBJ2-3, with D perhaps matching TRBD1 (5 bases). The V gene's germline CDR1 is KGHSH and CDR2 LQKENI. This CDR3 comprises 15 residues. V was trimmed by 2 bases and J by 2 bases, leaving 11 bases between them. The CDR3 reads CASSPGAQNTDTQYF. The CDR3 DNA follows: TGTGCCAGCTCACCAGGGGCTCAAAACACAGATACGCAGTATTTT.

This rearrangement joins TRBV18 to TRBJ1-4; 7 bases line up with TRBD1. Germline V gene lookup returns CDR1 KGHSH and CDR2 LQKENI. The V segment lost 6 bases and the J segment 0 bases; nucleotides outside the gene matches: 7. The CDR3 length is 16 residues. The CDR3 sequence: CASSRDRVATNEKLFF. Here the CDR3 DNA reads TGTGCCAGCTCCCGGGACAGAGTTGCAACTAATGAAAAACTGTTTTTT. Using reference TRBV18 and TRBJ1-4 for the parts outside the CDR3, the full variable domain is NAGVMQNPRHLVRRRGQEARLRCSPMKGHSHVYWYRQLPEEGLKFMVYLQKENIIDESGMPKERFSAEFPKEGPSILRIQQVVRGDSAAYFCASSRDRVATNEKLFFGSGTQLSVL.

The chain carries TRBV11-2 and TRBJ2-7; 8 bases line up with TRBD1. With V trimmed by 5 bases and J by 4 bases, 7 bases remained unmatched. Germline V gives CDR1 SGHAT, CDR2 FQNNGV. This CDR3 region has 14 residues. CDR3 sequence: CASSHPDRAYEQYF. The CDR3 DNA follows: TGTGCCAGCAGCCACCCGGACAGGGCATACGAGCAGTACTTC.

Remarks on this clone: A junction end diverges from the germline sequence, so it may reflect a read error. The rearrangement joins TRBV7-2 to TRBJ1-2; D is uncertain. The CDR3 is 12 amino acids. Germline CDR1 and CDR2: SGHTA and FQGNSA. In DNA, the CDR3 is TGTGCCAGCAGCCTAGCTAACTATGGCTACACCTTC. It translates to CASSLANYGYTF. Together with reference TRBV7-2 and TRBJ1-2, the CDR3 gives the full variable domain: GAGVSQSPSNKVTEKGKDVELRCDPISGHTALYWYRQSLGQGLEFLIYFQGNSAPDKSGLPSDRFSAERTGGSVSTLTIQRTQQEDSAVYLCASSLANYGYTFGSGTRLTVV.

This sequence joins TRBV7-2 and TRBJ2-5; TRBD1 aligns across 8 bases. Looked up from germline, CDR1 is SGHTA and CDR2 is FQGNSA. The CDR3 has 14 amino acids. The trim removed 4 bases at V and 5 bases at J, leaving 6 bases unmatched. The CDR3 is CASSSPRQGETQYF. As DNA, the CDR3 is TGTGCCAGCAGCTCGCCCAGACAGGGGGAGACCCAGTACTTC.

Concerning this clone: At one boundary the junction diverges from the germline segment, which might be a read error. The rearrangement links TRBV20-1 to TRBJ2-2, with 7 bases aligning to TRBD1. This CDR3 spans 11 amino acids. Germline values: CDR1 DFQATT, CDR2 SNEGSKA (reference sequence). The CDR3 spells CSARFPGGLFF. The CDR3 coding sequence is TGCAGTGCTAGGTTTCCAGGGGGGCTGTTTTTT.

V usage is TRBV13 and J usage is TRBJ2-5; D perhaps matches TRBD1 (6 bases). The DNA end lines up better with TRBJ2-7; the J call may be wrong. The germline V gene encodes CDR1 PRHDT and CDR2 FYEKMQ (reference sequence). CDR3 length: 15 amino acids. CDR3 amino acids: CASSSTGFFSYEQYF. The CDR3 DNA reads TGTGCCAGCAGCTCTACAGGGTTTTTCTCGTACGAGCAGTACTTC.

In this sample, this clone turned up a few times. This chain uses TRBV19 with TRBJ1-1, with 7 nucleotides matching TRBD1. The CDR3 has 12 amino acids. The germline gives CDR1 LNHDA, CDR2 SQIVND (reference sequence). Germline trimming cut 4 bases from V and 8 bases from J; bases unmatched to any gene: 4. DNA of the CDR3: TGTGCCAGTAGTAACAGGGGACGGGAAGCTTTCTTT. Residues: CASSNRGREAFF.

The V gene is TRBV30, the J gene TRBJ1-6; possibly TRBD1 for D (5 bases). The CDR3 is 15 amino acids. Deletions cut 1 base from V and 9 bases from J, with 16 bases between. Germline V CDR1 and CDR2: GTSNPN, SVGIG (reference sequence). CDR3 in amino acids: CAWSGDLVPSSPLHF. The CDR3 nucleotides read TGTGCCTGGAGTGGGGACTTGGTGCCCAGTTCACCCCTCCACTTT.

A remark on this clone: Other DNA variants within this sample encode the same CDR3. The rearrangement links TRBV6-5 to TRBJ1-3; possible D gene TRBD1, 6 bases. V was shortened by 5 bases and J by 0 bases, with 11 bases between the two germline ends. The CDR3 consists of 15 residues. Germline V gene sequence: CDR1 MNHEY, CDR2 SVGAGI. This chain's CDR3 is CASSRQALSGNTIYF. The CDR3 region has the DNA TGTGCCAGCAGTCGACAGGCTCTCTCTGGAAACACCATATATTTT.

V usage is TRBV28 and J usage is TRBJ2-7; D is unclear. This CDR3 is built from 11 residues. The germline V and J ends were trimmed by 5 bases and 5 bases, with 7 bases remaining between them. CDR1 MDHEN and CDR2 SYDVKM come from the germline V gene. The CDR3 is CASSPDHEQYF. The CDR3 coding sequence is TGTGCCAGCAGTCCGGACCACGAGCAGTACTTC.

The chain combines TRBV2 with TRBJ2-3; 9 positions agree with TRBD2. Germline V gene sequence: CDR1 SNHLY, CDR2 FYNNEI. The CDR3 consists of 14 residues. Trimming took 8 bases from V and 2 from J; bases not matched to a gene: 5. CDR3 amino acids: CASRGGAPTDTQYF. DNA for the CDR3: TGTGCCAGCCGCGGGGGGGCCCCCACAGATACGCAGTATTTT.

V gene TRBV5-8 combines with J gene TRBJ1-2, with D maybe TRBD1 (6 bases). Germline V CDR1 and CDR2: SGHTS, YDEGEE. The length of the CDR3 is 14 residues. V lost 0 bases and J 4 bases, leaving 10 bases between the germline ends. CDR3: CASSLGTAGYGYTF. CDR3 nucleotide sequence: TGTGCCAGCAGCTTGGGGACAGCGGGCTATGGCTACACCTTC.

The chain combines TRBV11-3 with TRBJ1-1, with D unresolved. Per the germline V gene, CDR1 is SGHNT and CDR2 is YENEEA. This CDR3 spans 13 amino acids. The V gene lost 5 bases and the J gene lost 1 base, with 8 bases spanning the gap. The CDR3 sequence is CASSPRPNTEAFF. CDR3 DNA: TGTGCCAGCAGCCCACGACCGAACACTGAAGCTTTCTTT.

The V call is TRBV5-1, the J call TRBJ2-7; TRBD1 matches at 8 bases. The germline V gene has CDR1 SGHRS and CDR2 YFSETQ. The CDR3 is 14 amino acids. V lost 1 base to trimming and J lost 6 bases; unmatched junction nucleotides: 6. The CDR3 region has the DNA TGCGCCAGCAGCTTGACAGGGGGTCTGAGCGAGCAGTACTTC. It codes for CASSLTGGLSEQYF.

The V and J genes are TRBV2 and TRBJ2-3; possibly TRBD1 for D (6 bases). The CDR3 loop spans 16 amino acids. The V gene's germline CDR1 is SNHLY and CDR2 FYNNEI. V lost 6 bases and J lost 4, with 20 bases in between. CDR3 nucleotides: TGTGCCAGCAGCGGACTGAGTTTGGGGGCCCCAGATACGCAGTATTTT. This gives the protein CASSGLSLGAPDTQYF.

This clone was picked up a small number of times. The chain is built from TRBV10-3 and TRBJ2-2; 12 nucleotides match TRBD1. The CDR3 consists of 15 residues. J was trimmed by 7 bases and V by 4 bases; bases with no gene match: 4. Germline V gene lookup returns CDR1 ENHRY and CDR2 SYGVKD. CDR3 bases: TGTGCCATCAGTGGGGGACAGGGGGCTGACGGGGAGCTGTTTTTT. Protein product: CAISGGQGADGELFF.

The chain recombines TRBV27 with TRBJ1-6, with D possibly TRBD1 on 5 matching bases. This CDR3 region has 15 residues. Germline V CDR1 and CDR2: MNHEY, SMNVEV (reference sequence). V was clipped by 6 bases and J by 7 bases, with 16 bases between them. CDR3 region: CASRGGAFGNSPLHF. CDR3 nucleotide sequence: TGTGCCAGCAGGGGGGGTGCTTTCGGGAATTCACCCCTCCACTTT.

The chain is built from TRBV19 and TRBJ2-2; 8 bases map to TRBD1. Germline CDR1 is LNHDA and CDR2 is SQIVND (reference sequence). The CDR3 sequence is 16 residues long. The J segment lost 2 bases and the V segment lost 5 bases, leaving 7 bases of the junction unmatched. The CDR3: CASSLPGTGNTGELFF. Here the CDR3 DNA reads TGTGCCAGTAGTCTGCCCGGGACAGGAAACACCGGGGAGCTGTTTTTT.

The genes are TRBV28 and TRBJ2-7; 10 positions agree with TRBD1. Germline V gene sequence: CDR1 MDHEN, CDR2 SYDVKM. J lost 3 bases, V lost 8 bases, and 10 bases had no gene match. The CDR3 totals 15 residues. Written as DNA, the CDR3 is TGTGCCAGCTGGGTGGCCGGGACAGGGGACTACGAGCAGTACTTC. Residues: CASWVAGTGDYEQYF.

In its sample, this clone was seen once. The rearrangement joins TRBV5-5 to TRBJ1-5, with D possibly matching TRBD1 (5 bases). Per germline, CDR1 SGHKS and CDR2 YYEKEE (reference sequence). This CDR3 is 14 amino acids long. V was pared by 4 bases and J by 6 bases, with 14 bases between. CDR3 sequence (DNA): TGTGCCAGCAGCCTACGAATTGACAGTCAGCCCCAGCATTTT. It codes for CASSLRIDSQPQHF.

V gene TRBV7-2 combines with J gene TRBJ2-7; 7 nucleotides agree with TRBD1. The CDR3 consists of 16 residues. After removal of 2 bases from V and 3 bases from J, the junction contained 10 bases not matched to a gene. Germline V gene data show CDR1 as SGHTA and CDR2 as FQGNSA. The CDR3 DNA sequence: TGTGCCAGCAGCTTAACCCGGGACAGCCTACTCTACGAGCAGTACTTC. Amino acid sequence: CASSLTRDSLLYEQYF.